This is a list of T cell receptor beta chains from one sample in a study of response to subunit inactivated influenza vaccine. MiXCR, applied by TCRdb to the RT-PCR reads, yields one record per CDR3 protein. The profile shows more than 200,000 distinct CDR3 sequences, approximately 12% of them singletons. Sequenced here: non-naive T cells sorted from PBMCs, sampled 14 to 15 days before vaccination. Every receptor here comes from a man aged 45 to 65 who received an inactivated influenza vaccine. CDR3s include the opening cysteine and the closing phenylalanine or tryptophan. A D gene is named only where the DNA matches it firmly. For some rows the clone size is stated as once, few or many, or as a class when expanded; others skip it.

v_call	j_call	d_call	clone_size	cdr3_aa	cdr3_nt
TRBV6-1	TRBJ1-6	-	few	CASSETANSPLHF	TGTGCCAGCAGTGAAACAGCCAATTCACCCCTCCACTTT
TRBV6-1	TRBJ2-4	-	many	CASSGLTGTDIQYF	TGTGCCAGCAGTGGCCTAACAGGGACGGACATTCAGTACTTC
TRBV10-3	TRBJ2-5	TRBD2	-	CAIRRGASGGLRYQETQYF	TGTGCCATCAGGAGGGGGGCTAGCGGGGGCCTGCGGTACCAAGAGACCCAGTACTTC
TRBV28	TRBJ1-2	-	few	CASSSLGRRSNYGYTF	TGTGCCAGCAGCTCTTTAGGCAGACGATCTAACTATGGCTACACCTTC
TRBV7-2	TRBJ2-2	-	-	CASSLALSLDRTENTGELFF	TGTGCCAGCAGCTTAGCCCTTTCCCTCGACCGGACAGAGAACACCGGGGAGCTGTTTTTT
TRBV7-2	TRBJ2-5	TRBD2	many	CASSPSGLAGRETQYF	TGTGCCAGCAGCCCCTCCGGGCTAGCGGGAAGAGAGACCCAGTACTTC
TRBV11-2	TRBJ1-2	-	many	CASSSMMKGSYGYTF	TGTGCCAGCAGCTCTATGATGAAGGGCTCTTATGGCTACACCTTC
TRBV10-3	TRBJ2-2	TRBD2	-	CAISDPPGGRSGELFF	TGTGCCATCAGTGATCCCCCTGGCGGGAGGTCCGGGGAGCTGTTTTTT
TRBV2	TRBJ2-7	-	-	CASSFRSLFYEQYF	TGTGCCAGCAGTTTTAGATCTCTTTTCTACGAGCAGTACTTC
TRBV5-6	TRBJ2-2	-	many	CASSPFLGGTGELFF	TGTGCCAGCAGCCCATTTTTAGGGGGCACCGGGGAGCTGTTTTTT
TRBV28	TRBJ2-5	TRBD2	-	CASRFYPSGRSQETQYF	TGTGCCAGCAGGTTTTACCCTAGCGGGAGGTCCCAAGAGACCCAGTACTTC
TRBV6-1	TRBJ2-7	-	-	CASRPRLFGEQYF	TGTGCCAGCAGACCCCGCCTTTTTGGCGAGCAGTACTTC
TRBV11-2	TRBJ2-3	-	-	CASSSSGGGSLQYF	TGTGCCAGCAGCTCCTCGGGGGGCGGGAGTTTGCAGTATTTT
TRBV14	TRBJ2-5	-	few	CASSHLLGETQYF	TGTGCCAGCAGCCACCTCCTAGGAGAGACCCAGTACTTC
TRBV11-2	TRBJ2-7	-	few	CASSLGRHEQYF	TGTGCCAGCAGCTTAGGGAGGCACGAGCAGTACTTC
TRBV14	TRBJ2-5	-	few	CASSQLGGVRAETQYF	TGTGCCAGCAGCCAGTTGGGTGGGGTCCGGGCGGAGACCCAGTACTTC
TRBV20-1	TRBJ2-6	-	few	CSAGANVLTF	TGCAGTGCGGGGGCCAACGTCCTGACTTTC
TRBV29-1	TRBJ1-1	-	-	CSARWARTEAFF	TGCAGCGCTAGGTGGGCGCGGACTGAAGCTTTCTTT